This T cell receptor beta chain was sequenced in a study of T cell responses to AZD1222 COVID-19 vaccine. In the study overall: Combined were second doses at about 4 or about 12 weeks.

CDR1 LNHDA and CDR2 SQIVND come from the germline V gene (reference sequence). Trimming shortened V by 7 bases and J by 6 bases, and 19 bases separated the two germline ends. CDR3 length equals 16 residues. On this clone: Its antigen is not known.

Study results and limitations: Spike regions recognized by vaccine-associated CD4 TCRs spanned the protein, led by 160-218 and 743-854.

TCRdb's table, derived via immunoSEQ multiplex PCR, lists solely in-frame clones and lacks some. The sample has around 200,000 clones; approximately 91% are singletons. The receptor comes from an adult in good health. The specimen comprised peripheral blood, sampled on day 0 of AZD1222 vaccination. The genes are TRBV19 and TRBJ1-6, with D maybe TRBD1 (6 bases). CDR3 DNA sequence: TGTGCCAGTACCCCAGTTGGGGGCGTAGGTAATTCACCCCTCCACTTT. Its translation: CASTPVGGVGNSPLHF.